These T cell receptor beta chains were read from a single sample in a study of cytomegalovirus exposure and HLA in healthy donors. Profiled with immunoSEQ multiplex PCR; TCRdb holds only in-frame clones, not every one. This sample has some 130,000 clones, with around 80% found just once. Material: PBMCs. The origin of the receptors is a man aged 30 to 39 in good health. Both conserved end residues are part of each CDR3. The order of the fields is clone size, D gene, V gene, J gene, CDR3 DNA, CDR3 protein. A D gene is named only where the DNA matches it firmly. The listing skips clone size in some rows; elsewhere it reads once, few, many or a size class.

.	.	TRBV5-6	TRBJ2-1	TGTGCCAGCAGCTTCTCTAGATATGAGCAGTTCTTC	CASSFSRYEQFF
.	TRBD2	TRBV27	TRBJ2-5	TGTGCCAGCAGTCTCCGGGAGGAGCGGAGAGAGACCCAGTACTTC	CASSLREERRETQYF
.	TRBD2	TRBV4-3	TRBJ2-1	TGCGCCAGCAGCCAAGAACCCGGGAGGGACTACAATGAGCAGTTCTTC	CASSQEPGRDYNEQFF
.	.	TRBV27	TRBJ2-5	TGTGCCAGCAGTGCCAGGGTTCGGGAGACCCAGTACTTC	CASSARVRETQYF
few	.	TRBV6-1	TRBJ1-4	TGTGCCAGCAGTACCCAAGCTGCAACTAATGAAAAACTGTTTTTT	CASSTQAATNEKLFF
.	.	TRBV5-6	TRBJ2-5	TGTGCCAGCAGCGACAGTGGGGGGGGCAGGGGAGAGACCCAGTACTTC	CASSDSGGGRGETQYF
once	TRBD1	TRBV5-1	TRBJ2-5	TGCGCCAGCAGCTTGGGAGACAGGGGGACAGAGACCCAGTACTTC	CASSLGDRGTETQYF
.	TRBD2	TRBV10-3	TRBJ2-7	TGTGCCATCAGTGACACCACTAGCGGGAGGGCCTACGAGCAGTACTTC	CAISDTTSGRAYEQYF
.	.	TRBV5-1	TRBJ2-6	TGCGCCAGCAGCTTTACGGCTGGGGCCAACGTCCTGACTTTC	CASSFTAGANVLTF
.	TRBD2	TRBV5-1	TRBJ2-1	TGCGCCAGCAGCTTATTCCTTAGCGGGATGGGTAACAATGAGCAGTTCTTC	CASSLFLSGMGNNEQFF
.	.	TRBV5-6	TRBJ2-3	TGTGCCAGCAGCTGGTGGCAAGGGGTCACAGATACGCAGTATTTT	CASSWWQGVTDTQYF
.	.	TRBV7-9	TRBJ1-2	TGTGCCAGCAGCCCTACAGGGCTAATCGGCGGCTACACCTTC	CASSPTGLIGGYTF
.	.	TRBV7-9	TRBJ2-2	TGTGCCAGCAGCTTAGGGGCGGGACCGAACACCGGGGAGCTGTTTTTT	CASSLGAGPNTGELFF
.	.	TRBV6-5	TRBJ1-4	TGTGCCAGCAGTACCGGGATCATTGGTGAAAAACTGTTTTTT	CASSTGIIGEKLFF
few	TRBD1	TRBV19	TRBJ1-4	TGTGCCAGTACCCGGTCCGGACAGGGCCTTAATGAAAAACTGTTTTTT	CASTRSGQGLNEKLFF
.	TRBD1	TRBV18	TRBJ2-2	TGTGCCAGCTCAGCCGGACAGGGTCGCACCGGGGAGCTGTTTTTT	CASSAGQGRTGELFF
.	TRBD1	TRBV12-5	TRBJ1-5	TGTGCTAGTGGCATCGGACAGGGAATTGTCCTGGGCAATCAGCCCCAGCATTTT	CASGIGQGIVLGNQPQHF
.	.	TRBV5-5	TRBJ2-5	TGTGCCAGCAGCTTACCCGGACAATGGTGGGGTGTCCAAGAGACCCAGTACTTC	CASSLPGQWWGVQETQYF
.	.	TRBV2	TRBJ2-7	TGTGCCAGCCACGCACGCGGGAAGCTCTACGAGCAGTACTTC	CASHARGKLYEQYF
once	.	TRBV5-6	TRBJ1-1	TGTGCCAGCAGCTTGCCAGGGTTGGGGAACACTGAAGCTTTCTTT	CASSLPGLGNTEAFF
.	.	TRBV27	TRBJ2-7	TGTGCCAGCAGTTCCCTAAGTGTCCCCTCCTACGAGCAGTACTTC	CASSSLSVPSYEQYF
.	.	TRBV30	TRBJ1-4	TGTGCCTGGAGCAGGGACTCGGCGGCTAATGAAAAACTGTTTTTT	CAWSRDSAANEKLFF